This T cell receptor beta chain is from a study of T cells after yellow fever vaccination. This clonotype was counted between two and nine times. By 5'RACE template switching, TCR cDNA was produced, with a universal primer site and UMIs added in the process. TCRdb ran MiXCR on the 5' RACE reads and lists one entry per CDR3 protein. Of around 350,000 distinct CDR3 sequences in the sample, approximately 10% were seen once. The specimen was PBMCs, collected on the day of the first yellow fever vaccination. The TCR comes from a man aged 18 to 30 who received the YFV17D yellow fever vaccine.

CDR3 region: CASSQYPLAEDTQYF. CDR3 DNA: TGTGCCAGCAGCCAATACCCGCTAGCGGAAGATACGCAGTATTTT. V gene TRBV3-1 combines with J gene TRBJ2-3, with 7 nucleotides matching TRBD2. Germline CDR1 LGHDT, CDR2 YNNKEL (reference sequence). This CDR3 has 15 amino acids. V dropped 2 bases and J dropped 5; count of bases not matched to a gene: 7.